These T cell receptor beta chains were read from a single sample in a study of T cell responses to AZD1222 COVID-19 vaccine. Data came from immunoSEQ multiplex PCR; TCRdb stores just in-frame clones and leaves some out. The sample lists approximately 25,000 clones; 92% were seen once. Material: peripheral blood, obtained 28 days after the second AZD1222 dose. These receptors all come from an adult who received the AZD1222 COVID-19 vaccine. The CDR3 runs from the conserved cysteine through the conserved F or W. D genes are given only for firm matches. Size values are once, few and many counts, or a class for expanded clones, and some rows have none.

j_call v_call d_call clone_size cdr3_aa
TRBJ2-5 TRBV7-8 TRBD1 NA CASSRDRGAETQYF
TRBJ1-4 TRBV5-1 NA NA CASSPEDVQENEKLFF
TRBJ1-5 TRBV20-1 NA NA CSASDFGQPNQPQHF
TRBJ1-2 TRBV27 TRBD1 NA CASTQLGTGSYGYTF
TRBJ2-7 TRBV6-5 TRBD1 NA CASSLRDRGLGEQYF
TRBJ2-5 TRBV19 NA NA CASGTYQETQYF
TRBJ2-7 TRBV6-5 NA NA CASSYSYRYEQYF
TRBJ1-5 TRBV28 NA NA CASSLLNRGNQPQHF
TRBJ1-5 TRBV19 NA NA CASSPDNQPQHF
TRBJ2-7 TRBV6-5 NA NA CASSLGRNYEQYF
TRBJ2-2 TRBV5-1 NA NA CASSLGGFGAGELFF
TRBJ1-1 TRBV29-1 NA NA CSVDLTLMNTEAFF
TRBJ1-2 TRBV28 NA NA CASSLGQGYGYTF
TRBJ1-1 TRBV4-1 NA once CASSQYSAQVNTEAFF
TRBJ2-5 TRBV19 TRBD2 once CASGTTGTSGRAGETQYF
TRBJ2-7 TRBV19 NA NA CATPGDGRPTYEQYF
TRBJ1-2 TRBV7-6 NA few CASSYAGGYGYTF
TRBJ2-2 TRBV5-1 NA NA CASRVLNTGELFF
TRBJ1-1 TRBV9 NA NA CASSVATGGMNTEAFF
TRBJ2-1 TRBV7-8 TRBD1 NA CASSPAGGQGEPYNEQFF
TRBJ2-1 TRBV30 TRBD2 NA CAWSVSLAGPSYNEQFF
TRBJ2-3 TRBV29-1 NA NA CSVCPQISTDTQYF
TRBJ2-2 TRBV5-1 TRBD1 NA CASSPGQANTGELFF
TRBJ2-7 TRBV28 NA NA CASSTPGRSSYEQYF
TRBJ2-7 TRBV28 TRBD2 NA CASSMGLEDEQYF
TRBJ2-2 TRBV28 TRBD1 NA CASSRQGGELFF
TRBJ2-7 TRBV18 TRBD2 NA CASSSSGDPSYEQYF
TRBJ2-1 TRBV5-5 NA NA CASSFPNGPYNEQFF
TRBJ2-2 TRBV10-3 NA NA CAISPDTGELFF
TRBJ1-5 TRBV28 NA NA CASSEGNGNQPQHF
TRBJ1-1 TRBV13 NA NA CASSVGSPSEAFF